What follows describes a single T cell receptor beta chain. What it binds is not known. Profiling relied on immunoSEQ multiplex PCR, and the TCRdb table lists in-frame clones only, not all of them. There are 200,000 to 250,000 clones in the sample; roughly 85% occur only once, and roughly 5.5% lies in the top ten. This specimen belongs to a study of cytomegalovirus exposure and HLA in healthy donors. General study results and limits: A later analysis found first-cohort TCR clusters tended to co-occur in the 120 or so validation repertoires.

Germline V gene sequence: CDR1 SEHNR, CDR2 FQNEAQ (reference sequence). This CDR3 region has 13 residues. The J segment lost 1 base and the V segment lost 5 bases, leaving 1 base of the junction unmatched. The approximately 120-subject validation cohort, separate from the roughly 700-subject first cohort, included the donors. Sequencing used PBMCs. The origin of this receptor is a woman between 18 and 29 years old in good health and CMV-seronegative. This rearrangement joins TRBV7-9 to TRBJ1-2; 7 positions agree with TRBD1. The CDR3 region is CASSRDSNYGYTF. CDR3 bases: TGTGCCAGCAGCCGGGACAGTAACTATGGCTACACCTTC. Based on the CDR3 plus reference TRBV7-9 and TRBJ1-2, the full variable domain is DTGVSQNPRHKITKRGQNVTFRCDPISEHNRLYWYRQTLGQGPEFLTYFQNEAQLEKSRLLSDRFSAERPKGSFSTLEIQRTEQGDSAMYLCASSRDSNYGYTFGSGTRLTVV.